The rows below give T cell receptor beta chains drawn from one sample of a study of T cells in localized non-small cell lung cancer. Only in-frame clones appear in the TCRdb table, and some are missing; sequencing was by immunoSEQ multiplex PCR. The sample lists 10,000 to 13,000 clones, 60% to 75% seen once, with around 31% in the top ten. This specimen was peripheral blood, taken before any cancer treatment. Receptors originate from a male donor aged 60 or older with stage I lung adenocarcinoma. The CDR3 runs from the conserved cysteine through the conserved F or W. The order of the fields is clone size, V gene, D gene, J gene, CDR3 protein, CDR3 DNA. The D gene is left open where the match is weak. Clone size is shown for a subset of rows, as once, few, many or a class of expanded clone.

abundance: few; v_gene: TRBV2; d_gene: NA; j_gene: TRBJ1-3; CDR3aa: CASSRGVDGNTIYF; CDR3nt: TGTGCCAGCAGTAGAGGGGTGGATGGAAACACCATATATTTT
abundance: NA; v_gene: TRBV5-6; d_gene: TRBD1; j_gene: TRBJ1-6; CDR3aa: CASILGTGGNSPLHF; CDR3nt: TGTGCCAGCATCTTAGGGACAGGGGGAAATTCACCCCTCCACTTT
abundance: NA; v_gene: TRBV19; d_gene: NA; j_gene: TRBJ2-3; CDR3aa: CASSMGTSRGTDTQYF; CDR3nt: TGTGCCAGTAGTATGGGCACTAGCAGGGGAACAGATACGCAGTATTTT
abundance: NA; v_gene: TRBV5-4; d_gene: NA; j_gene: TRBJ2-1; CDR3aa: CASSPGSYNEQFF; CDR3nt: TGTGCCAGCAGCCCTGGCTCCTACAATGAGCAGTTCTTC
abundance: NA; v_gene: TRBV2; d_gene: NA; j_gene: TRBJ2-7; CDR3aa: CASSYPTYEQYF; CDR3nt: TGTGCCAGCAGTTACCCAACCTACGAGCAGTACTTC
abundance: NA; v_gene: TRBV27; d_gene: NA; j_gene: TRBJ1-1; CDR3aa: CASSRSGGRAEAFF; CDR3nt: TGTGCCAGCAGTCGCTCGGGGGGGCGAGCTGAAGCTTTCTTT
abundance: NA; v_gene: TRBV7-9; d_gene: TRBD2; j_gene: TRBJ2-7; CDR3aa: CASSLAGTSVIYEQYF; CDR3nt: TGTGCCAGCAGCTTAGCCGGGACTAGCGTTATTTACGAGCAGTACTTC
abundance: NA; v_gene: TRBV5-6; d_gene: NA; j_gene: TRBJ1-2; CDR3aa: CASSLRNYGYTF; CDR3nt: TGTGCCAGCAGCTTGAGAAACTATGGCTACACCTTC
abundance: NA; v_gene: TRBV5-4; d_gene: NA; j_gene: TRBJ2-7; CDR3aa: CASSLAQTGSYEQYF; CDR3nt: TGTGCCAGCAGCTTAGCCCAAACAGGATCCTACGAGCAGTACTTC
abundance: NA; v_gene: TRBV2; d_gene: NA; j_gene: TRBJ1-5; CDR3aa: CASSVKSANQPQHF; CDR3nt: TGTGCCAGCAGTGTTAAAAGTGCTAATCAGCCCCAGCATTTT
abundance: NA; v_gene: TRBV14; d_gene: TRBD1; j_gene: TRBJ2-7; CDR3aa: CASSPRQGHEQYF; CDR3nt: TGTGCCAGCAGCCCTAGACAGGGGCACGAGCAGTACTTC
abundance: NA; v_gene: TRBV15; d_gene: TRBD2; j_gene: TRBJ2-5; CDR3aa: CATSGLAGGPETQYF; CDR3nt: TGTGCCACCAGCGGTCTAGCGGGGGGGCCGGAGACCCAGTACTTC
abundance: NA; v_gene: TRBV7-2; d_gene: NA; j_gene: TRBJ1-2; CDR3aa: CASSLWSSWGDYGYTF; CDR3nt: TGTGCCAGCAGCTTATGGTCCAGTTGGGGAGACTATGGCTACACCTTC
abundance: NA; v_gene: TRBV7-3; d_gene: TRBD1; j_gene: TRBJ1-2; CDR3aa: CASSPGQGAYGYTF; CDR3nt: TGTGCCAGCAGCCCAGGACAGGGGGCCTATGGCTACACCTTC
abundance: NA; v_gene: TRBV2; d_gene: NA; j_gene: TRBJ2-7; CDR3aa: CASRQGSYEQYF; CDR3nt: TGTGCCAGCAGGCAGGGGTCCTACGAGCAGTACTTC